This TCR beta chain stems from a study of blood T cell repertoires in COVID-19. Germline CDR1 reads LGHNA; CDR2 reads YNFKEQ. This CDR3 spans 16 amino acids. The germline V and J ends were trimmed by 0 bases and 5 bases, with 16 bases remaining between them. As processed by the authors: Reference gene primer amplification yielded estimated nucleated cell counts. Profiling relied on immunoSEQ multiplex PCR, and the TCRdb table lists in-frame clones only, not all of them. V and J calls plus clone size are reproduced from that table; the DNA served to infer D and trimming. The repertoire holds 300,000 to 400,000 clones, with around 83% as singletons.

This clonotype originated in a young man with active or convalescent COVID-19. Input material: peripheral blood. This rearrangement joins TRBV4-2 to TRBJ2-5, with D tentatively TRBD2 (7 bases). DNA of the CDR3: TGTGCCAGCAGCCAAGAGTCTCGGGGGGCGCGGGAGACCCAGTACTTC. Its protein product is CASSQESRGARETQYF.